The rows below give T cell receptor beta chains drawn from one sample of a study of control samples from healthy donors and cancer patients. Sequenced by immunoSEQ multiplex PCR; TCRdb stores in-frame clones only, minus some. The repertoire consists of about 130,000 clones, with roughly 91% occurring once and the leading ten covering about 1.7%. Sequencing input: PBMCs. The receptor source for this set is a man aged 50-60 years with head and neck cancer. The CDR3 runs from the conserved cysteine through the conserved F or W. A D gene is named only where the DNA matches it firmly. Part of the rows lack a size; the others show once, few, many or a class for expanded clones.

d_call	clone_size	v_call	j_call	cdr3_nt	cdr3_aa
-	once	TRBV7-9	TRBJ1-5	TGTGCCAGCAGCGGAGGGACGGACGGAGGGCCCCAGCATTTT	CASSGGTDGGPQHF
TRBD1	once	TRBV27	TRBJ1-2	TGTGCCAGCAGTCTTCTACAGGGGGTCAACCGAGCCTTCTATGGCTACACCTTC	CASSLLQGVNRAFYGYTF
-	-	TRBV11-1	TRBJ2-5	TGTGCCAGCAGCTTAGAGGGACCGAGTACCCAAGAGACCCAGTACTTC	CASSLEGPSTQETQYF
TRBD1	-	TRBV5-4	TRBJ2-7	TGTGCCAGCAGCCAGGACAGGGGCGAGCAGTACTTC	CASSQDRGEQYF
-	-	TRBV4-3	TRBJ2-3	TGCGCCAGCAGCCAAAAGCTAGTAACAGATACGCAGTATTTT	CASSQKLVTDTQYF
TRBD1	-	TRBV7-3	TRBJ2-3	TGTGCCAGCGCCCGGGACAGGGGCACAGATACGCAGTATTTT	CASARDRGTDTQYF
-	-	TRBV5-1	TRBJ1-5	TGCGCCAGCAGCGAAGGGGTCAATCAGCCCCAGCATTTT	CASSEGVNQPQHF
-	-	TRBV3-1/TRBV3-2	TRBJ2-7	TGTGCCAGCAGCCAAACGACCACTACCGACGAGCAGTACTTC	CASSQTTTTDEQYF
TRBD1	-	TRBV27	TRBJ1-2	TGTGCCAGCAGTCCAAGAGGACAGGGTGGCTATGGCTACACCTTC	CASSPRGQGGYGYTF
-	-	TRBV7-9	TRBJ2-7	TGTGCCAGCAGCCCCAGGGTGACTCCCTACGAGCAGTACTTC	CASSPRVTPYEQYF
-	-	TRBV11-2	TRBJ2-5	TGTGCCAGCAGCTCAGGACTACAAGAGACCCAGTACTTC	CASSSGLQETQYF
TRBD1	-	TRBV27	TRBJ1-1	TGTGCCAGCAGTTCCGGGACAGGGGGTCGGGCTGAAGCTTTCTTT	CASSSGTGGRAEAFF
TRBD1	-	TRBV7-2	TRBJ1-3	TGTGCCAGCAGCCCCCAGGGGGGTGGAAACACCATATATTTT	CASSPQGGGNTIYF
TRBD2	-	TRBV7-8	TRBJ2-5	TGTGCCAGCACCAGGACTAGGAATCAAGAGACCCAGTACTTC	CASTRTRNQETQYF
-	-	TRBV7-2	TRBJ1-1	TGTGCCAGCAGCTTAGGGACAGTGAACACTGAAGCTTTCTTT	CASSLGTVNTEAFF
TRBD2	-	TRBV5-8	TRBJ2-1	TGTGCCAGCAGCTTGGCCCTAGCGGGTGATGAGCAGTTCTTC	CASSLALAGDEQFF
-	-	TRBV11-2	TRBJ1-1	TGTGCCAGCAGCTTAGGCCTTAGGGAAAGGAACACTGAAGCTTTCTTT	CASSLGLRERNTEAFF
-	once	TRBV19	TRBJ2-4	TGTGCCAGTAGTATAGTGACAGACCTAAAAAACATTCAGTACTTC	CASSIVTDLKNIQYF
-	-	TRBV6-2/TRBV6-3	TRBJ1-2	TGTGCCAGCAGTTACTCGATTTCGGGGAACTATGGCTACACCTTC	CASSYSISGNYGYTF
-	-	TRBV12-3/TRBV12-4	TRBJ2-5	TGTGCCAGCAGTTTACTCCCGCAAGAGACCCAGTACTTC	CASSLLPQETQYF
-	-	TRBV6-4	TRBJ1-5	TGTGCCAGCAGTCCCCAAGTGGGGCAGCCCCAGCATTTT	CASSPQVGQPQHF
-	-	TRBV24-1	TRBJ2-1	TGTGCCACCAGTTCCTCCGGGGGCGGACGGGGGCTATCCTACAATGAGCAGTTCTTC	CATSSSGGGRGLSYNEQFF
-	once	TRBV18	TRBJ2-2	TGTGCCAGCTCACTGGGACAAAACACCGGGGAGCTGTTTTTT	CASSLGQNTGELFF
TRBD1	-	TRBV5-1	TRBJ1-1	TGCGCCAGCAGCTATGGGACAGGTCAGCTGAGCACTGAAGCTTTCTTT	CASSYGTGQLSTEAFF
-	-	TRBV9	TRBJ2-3	TGTGCCAGCAGCGTAGATTTAGGAGATACGCAGTATTTT	CASSVDLGDTQYF
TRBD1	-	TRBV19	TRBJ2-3	TGTGCCTCAGTAGGGCAGGGGGCGACCACAGATACGCAGTATTTT	CASVGQGATTDTQYF
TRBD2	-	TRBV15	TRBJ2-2	TGTGCCACCAGCAGAGATGCGGGGGGGACCGGGGAGCTGTTTTTT	CATSRDAGGTGELFF
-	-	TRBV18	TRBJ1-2	TGTGCCAGCTCATCGGATAGGAGTGTGGGCTACACCTTC	CASSSDRSVGYTF
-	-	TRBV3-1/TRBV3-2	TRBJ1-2	TGTGCCAGCAGCCAAGATGGGAGAAAAGGAGGCTACACCTTC	CASSQDGRKGGYTF
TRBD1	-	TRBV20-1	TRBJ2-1	TGCAGTGCTGGTGAAACAGGGGGCAATGAGCAGTTCTTC	CSAGETGGNEQFF
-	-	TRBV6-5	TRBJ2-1	TGTGCCAGCAGTTCCGATCACGGGCTGATGGATGAGCAGTTCTTC	CASSSDHGLMDEQFF
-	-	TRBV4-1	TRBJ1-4	TGCGCCAGCAGCCAAGGATGGGAAAAACTGTTTTTT	CASSQGWEKLFF
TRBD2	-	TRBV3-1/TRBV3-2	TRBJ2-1	TGTGCCAGCAGCCAAGCCCCCCCGGGACTAGCGGGGGGCGGTTCCTACAATGAGCAGTTCTTC	CASSQAPPGLAGGGSYNEQFF
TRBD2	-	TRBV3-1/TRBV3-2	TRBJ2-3	TGTGCCAGCAGACTTAGGACTAGCAACACAGATACGCAGTATTTT	CASRLRTSNTDTQYF
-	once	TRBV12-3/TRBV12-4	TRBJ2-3	TGTGCCAGCAGAATCAGAGATACGCAGTATTTT	CASRIRDTQYF
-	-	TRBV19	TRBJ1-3	TGTGCCAGTAGCCAGGGGACCTCGGGAGGAAACACCATATATTTT	CASSQGTSGGNTIYF
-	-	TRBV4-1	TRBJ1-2	TGCGCCAGCAGCCGCGAGGAGGGTAAAGGTGGCTACACCTTC	CASSREEGKGGYTF
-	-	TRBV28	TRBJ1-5	TGTGCCAGCCGCGGGCCGGGGAACCTGGTAACCCAGCATTTT	CASRGPGNLVTQHF